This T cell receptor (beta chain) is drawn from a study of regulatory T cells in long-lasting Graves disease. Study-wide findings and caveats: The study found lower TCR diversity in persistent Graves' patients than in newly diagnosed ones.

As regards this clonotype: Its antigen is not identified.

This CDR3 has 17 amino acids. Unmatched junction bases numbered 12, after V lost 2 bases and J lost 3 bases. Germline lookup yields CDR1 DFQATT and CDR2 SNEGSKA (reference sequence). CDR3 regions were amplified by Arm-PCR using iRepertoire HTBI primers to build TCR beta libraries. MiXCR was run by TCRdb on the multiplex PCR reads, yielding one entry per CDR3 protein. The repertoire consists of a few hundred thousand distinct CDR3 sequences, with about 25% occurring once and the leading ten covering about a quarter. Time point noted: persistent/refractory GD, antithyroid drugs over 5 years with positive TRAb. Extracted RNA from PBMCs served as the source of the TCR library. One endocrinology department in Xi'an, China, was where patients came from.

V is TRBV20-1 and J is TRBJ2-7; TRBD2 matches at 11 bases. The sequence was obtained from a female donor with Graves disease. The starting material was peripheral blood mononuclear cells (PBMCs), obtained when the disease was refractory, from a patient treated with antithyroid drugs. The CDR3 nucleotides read TGCAGTGCTAGATCGCGTAGCGGGAGGGCTGCGAACTACGAGCAGTACTTC. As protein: CSARSRSGRAANYEQYF.